A single sample is the source of the 9 T cell receptor beta chains below, sequenced in a study of cytomegalovirus exposure and HLA in healthy donors. Amplification used 60 Vbeta primers and 13 Jbeta primers. The repertoire was sequenced with immunoSEQ multiplex PCR; TCRdb's copy has only in-frame clones and lacks some. The table lists tens of thousands of clones, just over 75% of them singletons. Sequencing used PBMCs. These receptors were taken from a man over 45 in good health and CMV-seronegative.

The J gene is TRBJ1-2, the V gene TRBV11-2; D is undetermined. The CDR3 runs to 13 residues. V was trimmed by 5 bases and J by 4 bases, leaving 11 bases between them. Germline values: CDR1 SGHAT, CDR2 FQNNGV. The CDR3 reads CASSPWGGYGYTF. DNA for the CDR3: TGTGCCAGCAGCCCCTGGGGAGGCTATGGCTACACCTTC. The full variable domain, rest sourced from reference TRBV11-2 and TRBJ1-2, is EAGVAQSPRYKIIEKRQSVAFWCNPISGHATLYWYQQILGQGPKLLIQFQNNGVVDDSQLPKDRFSAERLKGVDSTLKIQPAKLEDSAVYLCASSPWGGYGYTFGSGTRLTVV.

J is TRBJ1-6 and V is TRBV7-9; the D is unclear. Looked up from germline, CDR1 is SEHNR and CDR2 is FQNEAQ (reference sequence). V was shortened by 3 bases and J by 7 bases, with 4 bases between the two germline ends. This CDR3 spans 12 amino acids. CDR3 sequence: CASSFPNSPLHF. CDR3 sequence (DNA): TGTGCCAGCAGCTTCCCAAATTCACCCCTCCACTTT.

As DNA, the CDR3 is TGTGCCAGCAGCTTGACTAGCGGCTATGAGCAGTTCTTC. Its translation: CASSLTSGYEQFF. The chain links TRBV7-2 to TRBJ2-1, with 9 positions matching TRBD2. Germline CDR1 is SGHTA and CDR2 is FQGNSA. This CDR3 comprises 13 residues. Germline trimming cut 3 bases from V and 8 bases from J; bases unmatched to any gene: 2.

This clone was seen once. The chain uses TRBV28 and TRBJ2-7; possibly TRBD2 for D (7 bases). V lost 5 bases to trimming and J lost 7 bases, with 15 bases between them. The CDR3 totals 13 residues. Germline V gene lookup returns CDR1 MDHEN and CDR2 SYDVKM. CDR3 in DNA: TGTGCCAGCAGTCTGGGGGGGCGCTGGGAGCAGTACTTC. Its protein is CASSLGGRWEQYF.

The rearrangement uses TRBV7-6 and TRBJ2-3; TRBD2 matches at 15 bases. V trimming: 3 bases; J trimming: 10 bases; junction bases outside the gene matches: 8. The length of the CDR3 is 16 residues. CDR1 is SGHVS and CDR2 is FNYEAQ in the germline V gene. CDR3 nucleotides: TGTGCCAGCAGCTTTGGGACTAGCGGGGGGACTTTGCCGCAGTATTTT. Residues: CASSFGTSGGTLPQYF.

This clone was seen only a few times. This chain joins TRBV4-1 and TRBJ1-2, with D possibly TRBD1 on 6 matching bases. Germline V gene data show CDR1 as MGHRA and CDR2 as YSYEKL. Trimming cost V 0 bases and J 4 bases, with 12 bases left between them. The CDR3 covers 15 residues. The CDR3, as DNA: TGCGCCAGCAGCCAAGAACAGGGAAACAGCTATGGCTACACCTTC. It translates to CASSQEQGNSYGYTF.

The chain joins TRBV6-4 to TRBJ2-2; 7 nucleotides agree with TRBD2. Germline CDR1 reads MRHNA; CDR2 reads SNTAGT. V lost 6 bases, J lost 7 bases, and 11 bases stayed unmatched. This CDR3 has 15 residues. CDR3 sequence (DNA): TGTGCCAGCAGAGCTAGCGGTTCGGGTAACGGGGAGCTGTTTTTT. It codes for CASRASGSGNGELFF.

The chain has TRBV6-1 and TRBJ2-7, with D possibly matching TRBD1 (6 bases). V was trimmed by 0 bases and J by 2 bases, leaving 14 bases between them. The CDR3 has 16 residues. Germline CDR1 and CDR2: MNHNS and SASEGT. CDR3 DNA: TGTGCCAGCAGTGAAGCGTGGGACACCTACCCCTACGAGCAGTACTTC. It specifies CASSEAWDTYPYEQYF.

This clone is a singleton in its sample. This chain uses TRBV7-9 with TRBJ2-3, with 10 positions matching TRBD2. Germline CDR1 and CDR2: SEHNR and FQNEAQ (reference sequence). The junction had 3 bases not matched to a gene; V was cut back by 3 bases and J by 3 bases. CDR3 length equals 15 residues. The CDR3 sequence is CASSFTSGITDTQYF. CDR3 DNA sequence: TGTGCCAGCAGCTTTACTAGCGGGATTACAGATACGCAGTATTTT.